Presented here are 14 T cell receptor beta chains from one specimen sequenced in a study of identifying expanded T cells in peripheral blood. TCRdb keeps only in-frame clones here, not all; method: immunoSEQ multiplex PCR. The sample yields approximately 94,000 clones, over 80% seen once. The sequenced sample consisted of blood. The origin of the receptors is a person aged 18 to 75 in good health.

The rearrangement links TRBV4-1 to TRBJ2-2; 11 nucleotides agree with TRBD1. This CDR3 is built from 16 residues. The germline V gene encodes CDR1 MGHRA and CDR2 YSYEKL. V lost 4 bases and J lost 4; bases outside the gene matches: 5. CDR3: CASSLDRGRSTGELFF. The DNA of the CDR3 is TGCGCCAGCAGCCTGGACAGGGGGCGAAGCACCGGGGAGCTGTTTTTT.

This clone was counted a single time. V is TRBV7-9 and J is TRBJ1-4; TRBD1 matches 7 bases. This CDR3 is 15 amino acids long. The germline V gene encodes CDR1 SEHNR and CDR2 FQNEAQ (reference sequence). J was trimmed by 8 bases and V by 4 bases; bases with no gene match: 10. This chain's CDR3 is CASSYTGEGGEKLFF. CDR3 sequence (DNA): TGTGCCAGCAGCTATACAGGGGAGGGAGGAGAAAAACTGTTTTTT.

The chain combines TRBV10-3 with TRBJ1-2; a weak D match, TRBD1 (6 bases). Trimming removed 9 bases from V and 7 bases from J, with 15 bases in between. Germline CDR1 ENHRY, CDR2 SYGVKD. The CDR3 spans 12 residues. The CDR3 DNA follows: TGTGCCATACAACAGGGAGCTGCTGGCTACACCTTC. Its translation is CAIQQGAAGYTF.

The genes are TRBV7-6 and TRBJ2-2; D is perhaps TRBD1 (6 bases). CDR3 length equals 15 residues. The germline V gene encodes CDR1 SGHVS and CDR2 FNYEAQ. The germline V and J ends were trimmed by 4 bases and 1 base, with 10 bases remaining between them. The CDR3 DNA is TGTGCCAGCAGCTCCAGGGGACGGAACACCGGGGAGCTGTTTTTT. As protein: CASSSRGRNTGELFF.

The gene calls are TRBV6-5 and TRBJ1-3; 7 nucleotides line up with TRBD1. The germline V gene encodes CDR1 MNHEY and CDR2 SVGAGI. J gave up 0 bases and V 0 bases, and 2 bases lay outside the gene matches. The CDR3 length is 16 residues. This chain's CDR3 is CASSYSSGGSGNTIYF. CDR3 bases: TGTGCCAGCAGTTACTCGTCAGGGGGCTCTGGAAACACCATATATTTT.

The CDR3 coding sequence is TGTGCCAGCTCTTTCTACAATGAGCAGTTCTTC. Translation gives CASSFYNEQFF. This rearrangement joins TRBV2 to TRBJ2-1; D unresolved. The ends were cut back, 8 bases at V and 3 bases at J, with 5 bases in the middle. Germline assignment: CDR1 SNHLY and CDR2 FYNNEI. The CDR3 sequence is 11 residues long.

This clone appeared once. The rearrangement uses TRBV6-1 and TRBJ1-3; D might be TRBD1 (6 bases). There are 14 residues in the CDR3. From germline, CDR1 is MNHNS and CDR2 SASEGT. The V end was cut by 6 bases, the J end by 0 bases, with 9 bases between. CDR3 protein: CASSGQYSGNTIYF. For the CDR3, the DNA is TGTGCCAGCAGCGGACAGTACTCTGGAAACACCATATATTTT.

The chain uses TRBV5-6 and TRBJ1-1, with unresolved D. Germline-derived CDR1 and CDR2 are SGHDT and YYEEEE. This CDR3 has 13 residues. Between the trimmed V and J ends, which lost 1 base and 5 bases, there was a span of 9 bases. The chain's CDR3 is CASSLSVSTEAFF. Here the CDR3 DNA reads TGTGCCAGCAGCTTGTCTGTAAGTACTGAAGCTTTCTTT.

For the CDR3, the DNA is TGTGCTAGTGGCCTCGTACCCAACGGGGGCGGGGAGCTGTTTTTT. Translating it yields CASGLVPNGGGELFF. V and J are TRBV12-5 and TRBJ2-2; maybe TRBD2 (6 bases). The CDR3 consists of 15 residues. The germline V and J ends were trimmed by 6 bases and 7 bases, with 18 bases remaining between them. The germline gives CDR1 LGHNT, CDR2 FRNRAP.

This clone was detected many times. The chain recombines TRBV19 with TRBJ1-2; TRBD1 matches 8 bases. The CDR3 extends over 14 amino acids. Trimming took 10 bases from V and 0 from J; bases not matched to a gene: 7. Germline V gene data show CDR1 as LNHDA and CDR2 as SQIVND (reference sequence). CDR3 in amino acids: CATCLTGANYGYTF. In nucleotides, the CDR3 is TGTGCCACCTGTCTGACAGGGGCTAACTATGGCTACACCTTC.

The CDR3 DNA reads TGTGCCAGCAGCCACGACAGGGCCCGATCGGTTTCACCCCTCCACTTT. Protein product: CASSHDRARSVSPLHF. The rearrangement uses TRBV5-5 and TRBJ1-6; TRBD1 matches at 7 bases. Germline values: CDR1 SGHKS, CDR2 YYEKEE (reference sequence). J gave up 9 bases and V 4 bases, and 13 bases lay outside the gene matches. The CDR3 contains 16 residues.

The J gene is TRBJ2-7, the V gene TRBV4-2; weak D call: TRBD2 (5 bases). Trimming stripped 0 bases from V and 7 bases from J, with 13 bases between. Germline V gene data show CDR1 as LGHNA and CDR2 as YNFKEQ. The CDR3 has 14 amino acids. CDR3 loop: CASSQDRYSGEQYF. The CDR3 DNA follows: TGTGCCAGCAGCCAAGATCGCTATTCGGGGGAGCAGTACTTC.

V gene TRBV4-2 combines with J gene TRBJ1-2, with a weak D call TRBD1 (5 bases). Germline V gene data show CDR1 as LGHNA and CDR2 as YNFKEQ. The CDR3 covers 16 residues. Trimming stripped 5 bases from V and 0 bases from J, with 16 bases between. The CDR3 DNA is TGTGCCAGCAGCTCGACAGTAGGTAGTTCTAACTATGGCTACACCTTC. Its translation: CASSSTVGSSNYGYTF.

The chain recombines TRBV28 with TRBJ2-4, with D possibly matching TRBD1 (6 bases). In germline, CDR1 is MDHEN, CDR2 SYDVKM. The V and J ends lost 6 bases and 7 bases respectively, with 19 bases between them. The CDR3 covers 15 residues. DNA of the CDR3: TGTGCCAGCAGCTCCCCCCCGGACAGAAGCAACATTCAGTACTTC. Its protein is CASSSPPDRSNIQYF.